These T cell receptor beta chains were read from a single sample in a study of T cell repertoires in cytomegalovirus infection. Using its own MiXCR run on the reads, TCRdb lists one record per CDR3 protein. The repertoire consists of 300,000 to 400,000 distinct CDR3 sequences, with over 7.5% occurring once and the leading ten covering 3.5% to 4.5%. Source material: PBMCs. These receptors all come from a human donor in good health (CMV status not recorded). Some clones in this sample may be carry-over from other donors' samples. CDR3s include the opening cysteine and the closing phenylalanine or tryptophan. The order of the fields is D gene, clone size, V gene, CDR3 length, J gene, CDR3 protein, CDR3 DNA. A D gene is named only where the DNA matches it firmly. The size field is filled for only some rows; it gives once, few, many or a size class.

TRBD2	.	TRBV27	15	TRBJ2-7	CASSYGGGISYEQYF	TGTGCCAGCAGTTATGGGGGAGGGATCTCCTACGAGCAGTACTTC
.	few	TRBV29-1	11	TRBJ2-7	CSVKTASEQYF	TGCAGCGTCAAGACAGCCTCCGAGCAGTACTTC
TRBD2	.	TRBV20-1	16	TRBJ2-5	CSAYGLAGGPVKTQYF	TGCAGTGCCTATGGACTAGCGGGAGGGCCTGTTAAGACCCAGTACTTC
TRBD2	many	TRBV7-2	15	TRBJ2-2	CASSPREGRTGELFF	TGTGCCAGCAGCCCCCGGGAGGGGCGGACCGGGGAGCTGTTTTTT
TRBD2	many	TRBV4-2	20	TRBJ2-2	CASSHDTTKAGAGDTGELFF	TGTGCCAGCAGCCACGACACAACTAAAGCGGGGGCCGGGGACACCGGGGAGCTGTTTTTT
.	.	TRBV25-1	15	TRBJ1-2	CASSEFKGTTYGYTF	TGTGCCAGCAGTGAATTTAAGGGGACAACCTATGGCTACACCTTC
.	.	TRBV27	17	TRBJ2-2	CASSLSYTKSNTGELFF	TGTGCCAGCAGTTTATCTTACACGAAGTCGAACACCGGGGAGCTGTTTTTT
.	.	TRBV6-1	17	TRBJ2-2	CASRPLPGPLDTGELFF	TGTGCCAGCAGACCCCTTCCAGGGCCCCTCGACACCGGGGAGCTGTTTTTT
.	.	TRBV15	11	TRBJ1-2	CATSTTYGYTF	TGTGCCACCAGCACTACATACGGCTACACCTTC
.	many	TRBV7-2	15	TRBJ2-5	CASSREGTDQETQYF	TGTGCCAGCAGTCGAGAGGGGACCGACCAAGAGACCCAGTACTTC
.	.	TRBV4-1	15	TRBJ2-7	CASSRNSGQGYEQYF	TGCGCCAGCAGCCGGAACAGCGGCCAGGGCTACGAGCAGTACTTC
TRBD1	.	TRBV12-3/TRBV12-4	17	TRBJ1-5	CASSHHPGQGTGQPQHF	TGTGCCAGCAGCCATCACCCGGGACAGGGGACCGGACAGCCCCAGCATTTT
.	few	TRBV10-3	15	TRBJ1-1	CAISPQTGLNTEAFF	TGTGCCATCAGCCCTCAAACAGGGTTGAACACTGAAGCTTTCTTT
.	few	TRBV25-1	14	TRBJ1-6	CASRSTGLGSPLHF	TGTGCCAGCAGATCGACAGGTCTTGGTTCACCCCTCCACTTT
TRBD1	many	TRBV30	15	TRBJ2-4	CAWSPMGQAKNIQYF	TGTGCCTGGAGTCCGATGGGACAGGCCAAAAACATTCAGTACTTC
.	.	TRBV10-3	15	TRBJ2-7	CAISVAGGSPYEQYF	TGTGCCATCAGTGTGGCAGGGGGGAGCCCCTACGAGCAGTACTTC
.	.	TRBV11-1	14	TRBJ1-2	CASSLGGTDYGYTF	TGTGCCAGCAGCTTAGGAGGGACGGATTATGGCTACACCTTC
TRBD1	few	TRBV7-2	14	TRBJ1-2	CASSLQTGGTGYTF	TGTGCCAGCAGCTTGCAAACAGGGGGAACTGGCTACACCTTC
TRBD2	.	TRBV12-5	18	TRBJ2-5	CASGPRLAGVPRQETQYF	TGTGCTAGTGGCCCCCGACTAGCGGGGGTTCCGAGGCAAGAGACCCAGTACTTC
.	many	TRBV7-2	22	TRBJ2-2	CASTSRGFGTRSNMPNTGELFF	TGTGCCAGCACCTCCCGGGGATTCGGGACTCGCTCAAATATGCCGAACACCGGGGAGCTGTTTTTT
.	few	TRBV7-9	15	TRBJ2-1	CASSLGGGPVNEQFF	TGTGCCAGCAGCTTGGGGGGGGGGCCGGTCAATGAGCAGTTCTTC
.	many	TRBV7-2	14	TRBJ2-7	CASSPRSGSYEQYF	TGTGCCAGCAGCCCCCGAAGCGGTTCCTACGAGCAGTACTTC
.	many	TRBV7-2	14	TRBJ2-7	CASSLQGGDYEQYF	TGTGCCAGCAGCTTACAGGGGGGCGACTACGAGCAGTACTTC
.	.	TRBV12-3/TRBV12-4	14	TRBJ1-1	CASSLSSGNTEAFF	TGTGCCAGCAGTTTAAGTTCAGGGAACACTGAAGCTTTCTTT
.	.	TRBV25-1	17	TRBJ1-4	CASSVAWEIATNEKLFF	TGTGCCAGTTCTGTAGCGTGGGAAATTGCAACTAATGAAAAACTGTTTTTT
.	few	TRBV10-3	15	TRBJ2-3	CAISESVRHTDTQYF	TGTGCCATCAGTGAGTCGGTAAGGCACACAGATACGCAGTATTTT
TRBD1	many	TRBV7-2	15	TRBJ1-1	CASSLDTGAYAEAFF	TGTGCCAGCAGCTTAGATACAGGGGCCTACGCTGAAGCTTTCTTT
TRBD2	.	TRBV2	14	TRBJ2-1	CASLSGLASNEQFF	TGTGCCAGCTTATCGGGACTAGCTAGCAATGAGCAGTTCTTC
.	few	TRBV12-3/TRBV12-4	14	TRBJ2-1	CASSNSQVDNEQFF	TGTGCCAGCAGCAATTCTCAGGTCGACAATGAGCAGTTCTTC
.	few	TRBV12-3/TRBV12-4	14	TRBJ1-5	CASSMTEGNQPQHF	TGTGCCAGCAGTATGACCGAGGGCAATCAGCCCCAGCATTTT
.	.	TRBV3-1	16	TRBJ1-6	CASSRAGGHDNSPLHF	TGTGCCAGCAGCCGAGCCGGAGGACATGATAATTCACCCCTCCACTTT
TRBD1	many	TRBV18	14	TRBJ2-7	CASSPVTGAGEQYF	TGTGCCAGCTCACCTGTGACAGGGGCTGGCGAGCAGTACTTC
.	many	TRBV25-1	14	TRBJ2-2	CASSEPTAFGELFF	TGTGCCAGCAGTGAACCGACAGCCTTCGGGGAGCTGTTTTTT
.	.	TRBV20-1	14	TRBJ2-1	CSARSRDFYNEQFF	TGCAGTGCTAGAAGCCGGGACTTCTACAATGAGCAGTTCTTC
.	many	TRBV19	13	TRBJ1-1	CASSIVKNTEAFF	TGTGCCAGTAGTATAGTGAAGAACACTGAAGCTTTCTTT
TRBD1	.	TRBV7-8	15	TRBJ1-1	CASSRGQGINTEAFF	TGTGCCAGCAGCCGGGGACAGGGCATCAACACTGAAGCTTTCTTT
.	.	TRBV6-2/TRBV6-3	14	TRBJ1-5	CASSYSRSNQPQHF	TGTGCCAGCAGTTACTCGCGAAGCAATCAGCCCCAGCATTTT
TRBD2	many	TRBV6-5	12	TRBJ2-7	CASTSGSYEQYF	TGTGCCAGTACTAGCGGGAGTTACGAGCAGTACTTC
TRBD2	few	TRBV7-2	15	TRBJ2-5	CASSYPTSGSETQYF	TGTGCCAGCAGCTACCCGACTAGCGGGAGCGAGACCCAGTACTTC
.	many	TRBV12-3/TRBV12-4	15	TRBJ1-2	CASSFSETGLYGYTF	TGTGCCAGCAGTTTCTCCGAGACAGGACTCTATGGCTACACCTTC
TRBD1	.	TRBV6-2/TRBV6-3	17	TRBJ1-2	CATGRYPGDRGLVGYTF	TGTGCCACCGGACGATACCCCGGGGACAGGGGGCTTGTTGGCTACACCTTC
TRBD1	many	TRBV20-1	14	TRBJ1-1	CSATRTGINTEAFF	TGCAGTGCTACCCGGACAGGAATAAACACTGAAGCTTTCTTT
.	few	TRBV6-1	13	TRBJ2-7	CASSTGNSYEQYF	TGTGCCAGCAGTACAGGGAACTCCTACGAGCAGTACTTC
.	many	TRBV7-2	14	TRBJ1-1	CASSSGSLNTEAFF	TGTGCCAGCAGCTCAGGCAGCTTGAACACTGAAGCTTTCTTT
TRBD1	few	TRBV12-3/TRBV12-4	14	TRBJ1-5	CASSRSGGRQPQHF	TGTGCCAGCAGTCGTTCAGGGGGTCGTCAGCCCCAGCATTTT
.	.	TRBV4-1	15	TRBJ1-1	CASSQARAMNTEAFF	TGCGCCAGCAGCCAAGCCCGGGCCATGAACACTGAAGCTTTCTTT
.	.	TRBV4-3	15	TRBJ2-5	CASSQDQSGKETQYF	TGCGCCAGCAGCCAAGATCAATCAGGGAAAGAGACCCAGTACTTC
.	many	TRBV27	10	TRBJ1-5	CASSFQPQHF	TGTGCCAGCAGTTTTCAGCCCCAGCATTTT
TRBD2	few	TRBV20-1	15	TRBJ2-7	CSAEGLAGERYEQYF	TGCAGTGCAGAAGGACTAGCGGGAGAGAGATACGAGCAGTACTTC
.	few	TRBV11-2	15	TRBJ2-5	CASRSPRRSQETQYF	TGTGCCAGCAGATCCCCCCGGCGGTCTCAAGAGACCCAGTACTTC
TRBD2	.	TRBV19	16	TRBJ2-1	CASSYTISGRRNEQFF	TGTGCCAGTAGTTATACTATTAGCGGGAGAAGGAATGAGCAGTTCTTC
.	many	TRBV7-2	13	TRBJ1-1	CASSLVGRGEAFF	TGTGCCAGCAGCTTAGTAGGGCGGGGTGAAGCTTTCTTT
.	many	TRBV7-2	14	TRBJ2-7	CASSPFGSPYEQYF	TGTGCCAGCAGCCCATTTGGCAGCCCCTACGAGCAGTACTTC
.	few	TRBV12-3/TRBV12-4	13	TRBJ2-3	CASRLTRADTQYF	TGTGCCAGCAGACTAACCAGAGCAGATACGCAGTATTTT
.	few	TRBV7-6	17	TRBJ2-6	CASSLGVPGLGANVLTF	TGTGCCAGCAGCTTAGGAGTTCCAGGCCTCGGGGCCAACGTCCTGACTTTC